This is a list of T cell receptor beta chains from one sample in a study of T cell changes during pregnancy in multiple sclerosis. TCRdb keeps only in-frame clones here, not all; method: immunoSEQ multiplex PCR. The sample shows 70,000 to 95,000 clones, approximately 92% of them seen only once. The sequences come from peripheral blood, collected in the first trimester of pregnancy. The source is a female donor with multiple sclerosis, enrolled in a pregnancy study. CDR3s include the opening cysteine and the closing phenylalanine or tryptophan. The D gene is left open where the match is weak.

J | V | D | length | DNA | CDR3
TRBJ1-1 | TRBV23-1 | - | 16 | TGCGCCAGCAGTCAATGGAGAGGCCCCGAGGACACTGAAGCTTTCTTT | CASSQWRGPEDTEAFF
TRBJ2-5 | TRBV5-1 | TRBD2 | 16 | TGCGCCAGCAGCCTCGGGACTAGCGGGGGGGGAGAGACCCAGTACTTC | CASSLGTSGGGETQYF
TRBJ1-3 | TRBV7-6 | TRBD1 | 16 | TGTGCCAGCAGCCGGGACAGGTCTATCGCTGGAAACACCATATATTTT | CASSRDRSIAGNTIYF
TRBJ2-4 | TRBV27 | - | 15 | TGTGCCAGCAGTATACAGGGGGGGGGCAAAAACATTCAGTACTTC | CASSIQGGGKNIQYF
TRBJ2-5 | TRBV11-1 | - | 19 | TGTGCCAGCAGCTTAGATGGATTATTGGGCAGGTCGTCCAGAGAGACCCAGTACTTC | CASSLDGLLGRSSRETQYF
TRBJ2-5 | TRBV7-9 | - | 15 | TGTGCCAGCAGCTTAGCTAGCGCCACCCCAGAGACCCAGTACTTC | CASSLASATPETQYF
TRBJ2-1 | TRBV6-5 | TRBD1 | 14 | TGTGCCAGCAGTTACACAGGGGACAGCAATGAGCAGTTCTTC | CASSYTGDSNEQFF
TRBJ2-1 | TRBV13 | - | 12 | TGTGCCAGCAGCTTAGCGGGCAATGAGCAGTTCTTC | CASSLAGNEQFF
TRBJ1-1 | TRBV5-6 | - | 12 | TGTGCCAGCAGCTTTGGTCAGGGCCGACCTTTCTTT | CASSFGQGRPFF
TRBJ2-1 | TRBV29-1 | TRBD2 | 16 | TGCAGCGTTGAATCGGGAGCGGGGGCAGTATACAATGAGCAGTTCTTC | CSVESGAGAVYNEQFF
TRBJ1-6 | TRBV11-2 | - | 16 | TGTGCCAGCAGCTTATTGTCTGGGCACCGGGGTTCACCCCTCCACTTT | CASSLLSGHRGSPLHF
TRBJ1-5 | TRBV18 | - | 13 | TGTGCCAGCTCACCCACAGACAATCAGCCCCAGCATTTT | CASSPTDNQPQHF
TRBJ1-2 | TRBV7-9 | TRBD1 | 13 | TGTGCCGCCCCGACAGGGGGCGGCTATGGCTACACCTTC | CAAPTGGGYGYTF
TRBJ2-7 | TRBV5-1 | - | 14 | TGCGCCAGCAGCTCGGGGGACAGCTCCTACGAGCAGTACTTC | CASSSGDSSYEQYF
TRBJ2-3 | TRBV7-6 | TRBD2 | 14 | TGTGCCAGCAGCGAGGGCGGGGGGGTGGATACGCAGTATTTT | CASSEGGGVDTQYF
TRBJ2-3 | TRBV9 | - | 16 | TGTGCCAGCAGCGTAACGGGAGAGGGGGCCGTAGATACGCAGTATTTT | CASSVTGEGAVDTQYF
TRBJ2-7 | TRBV6-5 | - | 14 | TGTGCCAGCAGTTACAATGGGCAGGGCAACGAGCAGTACTTC | CASSYNGQGNEQYF
TRBJ2-2 | TRBV19 | - | 16 | TGTGCCAGTAGTATCTCGCAAGGTTTCGCGGCCGGGGAGCTGTTTTTT | CASSISQGFAAGELFF
TRBJ2-3 | TRBV6-5 | TRBD1 | 15 | TGTGCCAGCAGAATGACAGGGGCGAACACAGATACGCAGTATTTT | CASRMTGANTDTQYF
TRBJ1-2 | TRBV9 | - | 15 | TGTGCCAGCAGCGTAGATCCTGGAGGGGACGGAGGCTACACCTTC | CASSVDPGGDGGYTF
TRBJ2-1 | TRBV9 | TRBD2 | 17 | TGTGCCAGCAGCGTAGGGGTCACTAGCGGGGGTTACAATGAGCAGTTCTTC | CASSVGVTSGGYNEQFF
TRBJ2-2 | TRBV19 | TRBD2 | 16 | TGTGCCAGTAGTAGGCCTAGCGGGACGAACACCGGGGAGCTGTTTTTT | CASSRPSGTNTGELFF
TRBJ2-1 | TRBV5-1 | - | 16 | TGCGCCAGCAGCTTTGGACTACAGCCAACCTACAATGAGCAGTTCTTC | CASSFGLQPTYNEQFF
TRBJ2-3 | TRBV11-2 | TRBD2 | 18 | TGTGCCAGCAGCTTAGGGTTAGCGGGGGGTCTGTTCACAGATACGCAGTATTTT | CASSLGLAGGLFTDTQYF
TRBJ2-3 | TRBV29-1 | TRBD1 | 15 | TGCAGCGTTGTAGGGAGGACAGGGGCACAAGATACGCAGTATTTT | CSVVGRTGAQDTQYF
TRBJ2-1 | TRBV13 | TRBD2 | 17 | TGTGCCAGCAGCCCGACTAGCGGGGTCAGCTCCTACAATGAGCAGTTCTTC | CASSPTSGVSSYNEQFF